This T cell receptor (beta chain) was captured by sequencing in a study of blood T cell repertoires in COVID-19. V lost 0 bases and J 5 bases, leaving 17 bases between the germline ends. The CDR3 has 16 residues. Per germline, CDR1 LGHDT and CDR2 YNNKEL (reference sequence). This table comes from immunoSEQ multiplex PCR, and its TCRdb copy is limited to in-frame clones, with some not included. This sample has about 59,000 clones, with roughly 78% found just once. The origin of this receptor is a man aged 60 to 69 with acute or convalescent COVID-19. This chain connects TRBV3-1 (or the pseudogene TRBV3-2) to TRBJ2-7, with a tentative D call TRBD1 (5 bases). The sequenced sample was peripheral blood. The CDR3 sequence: CASSQEAGRTTDEQYF. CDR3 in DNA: TGTGCCAGCAGCCAAGAGGCAGGGCGGACAACTGACGAGCAGTACTTC.